The rows below give T cell receptor beta chains drawn from one sample of a study of vaccination and CD4 T cells after COVID-19. Using its own MiXCR run on the PCR reads, TCRdb lists one record per CDR3 protein. The sample shows 15,000 to 20,000 distinct CDR3 sequences, about 61% of them seen only once. Their target antigens are unknown. Sequencing input: CD4+ T cells from blood, cultured in vitro. The receptors come from a human donor who had recovered from COVID-19. Each CDR3 is given with its conserved first and last residue. A D gene is named only where the DNA matches it firmly. Clone size, where shown, is once, few, many, or a class for clones that have expanded.

D	size	V	J	length	DNA	CDR3
.	few	TRBV12-3/TRBV12-4	TRBJ1-5	15	TGTGCCAGCACCCCCACGGGGGGGAACAATCAGCCCCAGCATTTT	CASTPTGGNNQPQHF
.	.	TRBV30	TRBJ1-6	15	TGTGCCTGGAGTGCGGCAGGCTCCTATAATTCACCCCTCCACTTT	CAWSAAGSYNSPLHF
.	few	TRBV7-2	TRBJ2-3	12	TGTGCCAGCAGCGCAGGGGCAGATACGCAGTATTTT	CASSAGADTQYF
.	few	TRBV2	TRBJ1-5	15	TGTGCCAGCAACGAACTCAGGGTAGGGAATCAGCCCCAGCATTTT	CASNELRVGNQPQHF
.	.	TRBV20-1	TRBJ1-2	15	TGCAGTGCTAGAAACCCATCTCATACTAACTATGGCTACACCTTC	CSARNPSHTNYGYTF
.	.	TRBV18	TRBJ1-6	17	TGTGCCAGCTCACCACCGGGGGAAGGCTCCTATAATTCACCCCTCCACTTT	CASSPPGEGSYNSPLHF
.	.	TRBV27	TRBJ1-1	13	TGTGCCAGCAGTTTACTCCGTGCCACTGAAGCTTTCTTT	CASSLLRATEAFF
.	.	TRBV11-2	TRBJ1-1	15	TGTGCCAGCAGCTTAGAGGTCCCAATAGGCACTGAAGCTTTCTTT	CASSLEVPIGTEAFF
.	.	TRBV29-1	TRBJ1-1	14	TGCAGCGTTGACCCGAACGTAGCGGGGACTGAAGCTTTCTTT	CSVDPNVAGTEAFF
TRBD1	.	TRBV20-1	TRBJ2-5	14	TGCAGTGCCATTGGGACAGGGGGTCAAGGGACCCAGTACTTC	CSAIGTGGQGTQYF
TRBD1	.	TRBV18	TRBJ1-2	16	TGTGCCAGCTCACCTACATCAGGGGGACAAAACTATGGCTACACCTTC	CASSPTSGGQNYGYTF
.	.	TRBV28	TRBJ1-1	17	TGTGCCAGCAGTTTAAGCGGGGGTGCGGGCAGGCGCACTGAAGCTTTCTTT	CASSLSGGAGRRTEAFF
.	.	TRBV11-3	TRBJ2-5	16	TGTGCCAGCAGCAGACAGGCAGTACGGGGAGGGGAGACCCAGTACTTC	CASSRQAVRGGETQYF
TRBD2	.	TRBV5-1	TRBJ2-1	16	TGCGCCAGCAGCTTGCTACTAGCGGGTACCTACAATGAGCAGTTCTTC	CASSLLLAGTYNEQFF
.	few	TRBV20-1	TRBJ2-3	17	TGCAGTGCTAGACTCCTAGGTGAGCGGGCCAACACAGATACGCAGTATTTT	CSARLLGERANTDTQYF
TRBD2	.	TRBV20-1	TRBJ2-5	14	TGCAGTGCTCCCGGACTAGCGGAAGAAGAGACCCAGTACTTC	CSAPGLAEEETQYF
.	.	TRBV29-1	TRBJ2-7	12	TGCAGCGCGTCGGACGTTCCCCGGGAGCAGTACTTC	CSASDVPREQYF
.	few	TRBV6-1	TRBJ1-1	13	TGTGCCAGCAGTGAAGCAACTGTCCCTGAAGCTTTCTTT	CASSEATVPEAFF
TRBD2	.	TRBV27	TRBJ2-1	19	TGTGCCAGCAGTTTAGGGGGGGGGCTAATAGCGGGAGGATACAATGAGCAGTTCTTC	CASSLGGGLIAGGYNEQFF
TRBD1	.	TRBV19	TRBJ1-5	14	TGTGCCAGTAGTACCGGACAGGGGGGTTCATCCCAGCATTTT	CASSTGQGGSSQHF
.	few	TRBV6-9	TRBJ2-4	14	TGTGCCAGCAGTACTGCCGGGTCCAAAAACATTCAGTACTTC	CASSTAGSKNIQYF
.	.	TRBV30	TRBJ2-2	11	TGTGCCTGGAGCAGCACCGGGGAGCTGTTTTTT	CAWSSTGELFF
.	.	TRBV20-1	TRBJ2-7	12	TGCAGTGCTAGAGAAACGGACAGCGAGCAGTACTTC	CSARETDSEQYF
.	.	TRBV5-1	TRBJ2-5	13	TGCGCCAGCAGCTTGTCGATTCTGGAGACCCAGTACTTC	CASSLSILETQYF
TRBD1	few	TRBV6-5	TRBJ1-6	16	TGTGCCAGCAGTTACCGACAGGGAGGTAGTAATTCACCCCTCCACTTT	CASSYRQGGSNSPLHF
.	few	TRBV19	TRBJ2-5	14	TGTGCCAGTAGTATAGGGGGGTCGCGTGAGACCCAGTACTTC	CASSIGGSRETQYF
.	.	TRBV5-1	TRBJ2-5	14	TGCGCCAGCAGCTTGAGCCGGGGGAGGGAGACCCAGTACTTC	CASSLSRGRETQYF
.	once	TRBV10-1	TRBJ2-3	13	TGCGCCAGCAGTGATTCTGTGCAAGATACGCAGTATTTT	CASSDSVQDTQYF
TRBD2	.	TRBV24-1	TRBJ2-7	14	TGTGCCACCCAAACTAGCGGTGTACCCTACGAGCAGTACTTC	CATQTSGVPYEQYF
.	.	TRBV20-1	TRBJ2-5	18	TGCAGTGCGGGGGGGGCAGGGGGCTTTTTGAGTACACAAGAGACCCAGTACTTC	CSAGGAGGFLSTQETQYF
.	.	TRBV11-3	TRBJ1-1	11	TGTGCCAGCGCGGGCTACACTGAAGCTTTCTTT	CASAGYTEAFF
.	.	TRBV20-1	TRBJ2-1	13	TGCAGTGTAATCCGCGGGCAATACAATGAGCAGTTCTTC	CSVIRGQYNEQFF
.	few	TRBV7-2	TRBJ2-1	14	TGTGCCAGCTCTATTGACTCCGCCTACAATGAGCAGTTCTTC	CASSIDSAYNEQFF
.	.	TRBV6-1	TRBJ1-1	14	TGTGCCAGCAGTGAAAGGGAGGCGGGGGTAGCAGCTTTCTTT	CASSEREAGVAAFF
.	few	TRBV20-1	TRBJ1-1	15	TGCAGTGCGACGAGACCCCAAGACCTCAACACTGAAGCTTTCTTT	CSATRPQDLNTEAFF
TRBD2	.	TRBV20-1	TRBJ2-3	17	TGCAGTGCTAGAGATTATAGGGGTAGCGGGAGTGGGAATACGCAGTATTTT	CSARDYRGSGSGNTQYF
.	.	TRBV29-1	TRBJ1-6	15	TGCAGCGTTGAATCGGGGGAGATCTATAATTCACCCCTCCACTTT	CSVESGEIYNSPLHF
.	.	TRBV20-1	TRBJ2-3	15	TGCAGTGCTTCCCACCCCCAGGGGGGATTATGGACGCAGTATTTT	CSASHPQGGLWTQYF
.	.	TRBV7-2	TRBJ2-5	14	TGTGCCAGCAGCCCAGGTTGGGAAGGAGAGACCCAGTACTTC	CASSPGWEGETQYF
.	.	TRBV19	TRBJ1-1	12	TGTGCCAGTAGTACCTTACGAAAATCAGCTTTCTTT	CASSTLRKSAFF
.	.	TRBV7-9	TRBJ1-1	14	TGTGCCAGCAGCTTATTGGCAGGGAACACTGAAGCTTTCTTT	CASSLLAGNTEAFF
.	.	TRBV19	TRBJ1-2	13	TGTGCCAGTAGCCAGACAGTTAACTATGGCTACACCTTC	CASSQTVNYGYTF
.	.	TRBV11-3	TRBJ2-4	13	TGTGCCAGCAGCATATCAACAGGGAGCTTTCAGTACTTC	CASSISTGSFQYF
TRBD1	.	TRBV20-1	TRBJ2-5	12	TGCAGTGCCGGACAGGGGATGGAGACCCAGTACTTC	CSAGQGMETQYF
.	.	TRBV6-1	TRBJ2-3	13	TGTGCCAGCCTCGACTTGAGTGCAGATACGCAGTATTTT	CASLDLSADTQYF
.	few	TRBV27	TRBJ1-1	13	TGTGCCAGCACCAGCCGGACGAACACTGAAGCTTTCTTT	CASTSRTNTEAFF
.	.	TRBV15	TRBJ1-3	15	TGTGCCACCAGCAGAGCGGGCAACTCTGGAAACACCATATATTTT	CATSRAGNSGNTIYF
.	.	TRBV6-5	TRBJ2-5	13	TGTGCCAGCAGTTTTCTAGTGCAAGAGACCCAGTACTTC	CASSFLVQETQYF
TRBD1	.	TRBV6-5	TRBJ2-5	16	TGTGCCAGCAGTTTAACAGGGGGCTTGTACCAAGAGACCCAGTACTTC	CASSLTGGLYQETQYF
.	.	TRBV7-2	TRBJ2-1	13	TGTGCCAGCAGCTTACGGGGGGCAAATGAGCAGTTCTTC	CASSLRGANEQFF
.	.	TRBV27	TRBJ2-7	15	TGTGCCAGCAGTCCCCGGGACAATGAAGCCTACGAGCAGTACTTC	CASSPRDNEAYEQYF
TRBD1	.	TRBV19	TRBJ1-3	16	TGTGCCAGTAGTATAGTGGGACAGAGCTCTGGAAACACCATATATTTT	CASSIVGQSSGNTIYF
.	.	TRBV2	TRBJ1-4	13	TGTGCCAGCAGGGCAGGGAGGAATGAAAAACTGTTTTTT	CASRAGRNEKLFF
.	.	TRBV20-1	TRBJ2-7	11	TGCAGTGCTAGGGGTGGGAGCGAGCAGTACTTC	CSARGGSEQYF
.	.	TRBV28	TRBJ1-5	14	TGTGCCAGCAGTTTTGTCGGGGCGCTTCAGCCCCAGCATTTT	CASSFVGALQPQHF
.	.	TRBV30	TRBJ2-7	13	TGTGCCTGGAGGCGCGTTGGGACTTACGAGCAGTACTTC	CAWRRVGTYEQYF
.	.	TRBV5-4	TRBJ2-1	14	TGTGCCAGCAGCTTGGAGAGGAGCTACAATGAGCAGTTCTTC	CASSLERSYNEQFF